This T cell receptor (beta chain) was observed in a study of CD8 T cells in Susac syndrome. Regarding the study as a whole: The greatest CD8+ clonal expansion in Susac occurred in TEMRA cells and in active patients. Susac-specific public clones were found in total CD8+ and CD8+ TEMRA repertoires, numbering 15 to 20 and five, respectively.

TEMRA cells underwent FACS enrichment and CD8+ and CD4+ T cells underwent negative isolation. Random-hexamer reverse transcription was applied to roughly 0.5 to 1 ug RNA. A multiplex approach, immunoSEQ multiplex PCR, amplified TCR beta CDR3 across 54 Vbeta and 13 Jbeta. TCRdb re-called the immunoSEQ multiplex PCR reads through MiXCR, storing one row per CDR3 protein. The sample comprises 100,000 to 150,000 distinct CDR3 sequences, about 93% of which are singletons, and roughly 0.29% rests with the top ten. A word on this clonotype: Its antigen is not known.

Germline V gene lookup returns CDR1 PRHDT and CDR2 FYEKMQ (reference sequence). The CDR3 is 14 residues long. The ends lost 3 bases at V and 0 bases at J; junction bases unmatched: 2. The chain employs TRBV13 and TRBJ2-7, with 7 bases aligning to TRBD1. The TCR sequence derives from a human donor with Susac syndrome. Sequencing was carried out using CD8+ T cells from PBMCs. In DNA, the CDR3 is TGTGCCAGCAGCTTCGACAGGGCCTCCTACGAGCAGTACTTC. This gives the protein CASSFDRASYEQYF.